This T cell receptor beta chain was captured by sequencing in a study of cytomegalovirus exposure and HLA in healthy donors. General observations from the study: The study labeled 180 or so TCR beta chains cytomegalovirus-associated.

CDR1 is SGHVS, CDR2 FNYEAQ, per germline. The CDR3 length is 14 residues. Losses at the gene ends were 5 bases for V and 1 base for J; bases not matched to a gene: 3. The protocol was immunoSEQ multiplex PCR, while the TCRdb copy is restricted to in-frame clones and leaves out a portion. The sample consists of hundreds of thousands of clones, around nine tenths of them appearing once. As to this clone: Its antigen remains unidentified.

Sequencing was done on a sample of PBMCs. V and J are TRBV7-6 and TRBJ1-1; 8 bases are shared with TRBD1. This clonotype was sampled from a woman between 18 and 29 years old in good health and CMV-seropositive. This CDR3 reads CASSLTGANTEAFF. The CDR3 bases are TGTGCCAGCAGCCTGACAGGGGCGAACACTGAAGCTTTCTTT.